What follows describes a single TCR beta chain. Its target is not known. Vbeta (60) and Jbeta (13) primers were used in the PCR. The protocol was immunoSEQ multiplex PCR, while the TCRdb copy is restricted to in-frame clones and leaves out a portion. The sample carries about 140,000 clones, 61% recorded once. Each donor's status was that of a healthy bone marrow donor. V shed 3 bases and J shed 8 bases, with 14 bases lying between them. Germline V gene lookup returns CDR1 MDHEN and CDR2 SYDVKM. This CDR3 comprises 14 residues. The data derive from a study of cytomegalovirus exposure and HLA in healthy donors. Study results and caveats: CMV serostatus was the sole immune exposure data available.

V is TRBV28 and J is TRBJ2-1; a weak D match, TRBD2 (5 bases). Sample: PBMCs. This TCR was sampled from a male donor in good health and CMV-seronegative. Here the CDR3 reads CASSLALYSDEQFF. CDR3 nucleotides: TGTGCCAGCAGTTTGGCCTTATATAGCGATGAGCAGTTCTTC.